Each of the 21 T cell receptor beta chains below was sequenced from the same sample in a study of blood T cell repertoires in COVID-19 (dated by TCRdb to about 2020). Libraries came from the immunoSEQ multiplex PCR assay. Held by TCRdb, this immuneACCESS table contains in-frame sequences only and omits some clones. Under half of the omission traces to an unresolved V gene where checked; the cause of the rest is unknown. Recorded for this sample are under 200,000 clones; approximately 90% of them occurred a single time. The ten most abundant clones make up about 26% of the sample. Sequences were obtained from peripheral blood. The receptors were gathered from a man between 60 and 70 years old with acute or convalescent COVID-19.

CDR3 amino acids: CASSQVAGGSDTQYF. CDR3 DNA: TGTGCCAGCAGCCAAGTAGCGGGGGGGTCGGATACGCAGTATTTT. This rearrangement joins TRBV14 to TRBJ2-3; 11 positions agree with TRBD2. Trimming cost V 1 base and J 6 bases; bases outside gene matches: 3. This CDR3 spans 15 amino acids. Germline V gene data show CDR1 as SGHDN and CDR2 as FVKESK. Full variable domain (rest looked up from reference TRBV14 and TRBJ2-3): EAGVTQFPSHSVIEKGQTVTLRCDPISGHDNLYWYRRVMGKEIKFLLHFVKESKQDESGMPNNRFLAERTGGTYSTLKVQPAELEDSGVYFCASSQVAGGSDTQYFGPGTRLTVL.

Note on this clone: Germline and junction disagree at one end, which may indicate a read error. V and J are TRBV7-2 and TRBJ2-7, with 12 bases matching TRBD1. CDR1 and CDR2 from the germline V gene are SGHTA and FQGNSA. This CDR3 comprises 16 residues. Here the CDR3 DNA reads TGTGCCAGCAGCTTCCCAGCCGGGACAGGGGGCTGGGAGCAGCACTTC. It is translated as CASSFPAGTGGWEQHF.

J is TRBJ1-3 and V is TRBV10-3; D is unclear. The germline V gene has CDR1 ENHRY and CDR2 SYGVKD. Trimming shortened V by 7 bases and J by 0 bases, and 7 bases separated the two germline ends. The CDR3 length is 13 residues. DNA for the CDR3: TGTGCCATCAAACAAAGCTCTGGAAACACCATATATTTT. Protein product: CAIKQSSGNTIYF.

The chain's CDR3 is CASSSGQGSYEQYV. The CDR3 DNA reads TGTGCCAGCAGCTCAGGACAGGGCAGCTACGAGCAGTACGTC. The rearrangement joins TRBV13 to TRBJ2-7; 8 nucleotides match TRBD1. Germline V gives CDR1 PRHDT, CDR2 FYEKMQ (reference sequence). The CDR3 totals 14 residues. V trimming: 4 bases; J trimming: 3 bases; junction bases outside the gene matches: 5.

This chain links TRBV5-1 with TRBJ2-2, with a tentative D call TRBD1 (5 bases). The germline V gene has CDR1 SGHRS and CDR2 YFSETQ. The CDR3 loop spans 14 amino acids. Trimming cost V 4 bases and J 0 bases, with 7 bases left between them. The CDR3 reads CASSRTTNTGELFF. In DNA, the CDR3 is TGCGCCAGCAGCCGGACAACGAACACCGGGGAGCTGTTTTTT.

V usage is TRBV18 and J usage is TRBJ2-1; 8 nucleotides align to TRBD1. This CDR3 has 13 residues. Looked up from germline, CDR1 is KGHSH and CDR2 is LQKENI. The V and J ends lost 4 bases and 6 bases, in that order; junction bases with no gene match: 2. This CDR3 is CASSLDRVNEQFF. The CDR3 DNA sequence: TGTGCCAGCTCACTGGACAGGGTCAATGAGCAGTTCTTC.

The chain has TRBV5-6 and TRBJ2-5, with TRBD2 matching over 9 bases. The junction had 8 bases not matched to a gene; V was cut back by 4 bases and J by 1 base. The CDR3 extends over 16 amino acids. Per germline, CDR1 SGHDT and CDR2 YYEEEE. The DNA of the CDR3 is TGTGCCAGCAGCCGAAGGACTAGCGCCAGCCAAGAGACCCAGTACTTC. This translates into CASSRRTSASQETQYF.

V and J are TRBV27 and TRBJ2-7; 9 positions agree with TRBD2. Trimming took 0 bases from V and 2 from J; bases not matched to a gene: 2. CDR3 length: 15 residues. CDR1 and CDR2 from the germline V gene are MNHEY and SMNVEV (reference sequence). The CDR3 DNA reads TGTGCCAGCAGTTTATCTGGCGGGGGGGCCTACGAGCAGTACGTC. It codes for CASSLSGGGAYEQYV.

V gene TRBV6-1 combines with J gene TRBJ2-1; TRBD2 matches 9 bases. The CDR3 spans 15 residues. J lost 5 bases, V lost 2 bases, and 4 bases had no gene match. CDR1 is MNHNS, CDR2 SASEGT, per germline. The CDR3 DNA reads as TGTGCCAGCAGTGAATGGGCGGGAGGGAACAATGAGCAGTTCTTC. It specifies CASSEWAGGNNEQFF.

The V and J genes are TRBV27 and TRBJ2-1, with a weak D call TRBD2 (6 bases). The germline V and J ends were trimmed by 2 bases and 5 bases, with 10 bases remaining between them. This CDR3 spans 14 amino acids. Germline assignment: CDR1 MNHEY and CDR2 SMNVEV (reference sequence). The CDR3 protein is CASSLISSDNEQFF. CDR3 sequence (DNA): TGTGCCAGCAGTTTAATTTCTAGCGACAATGAGCAGTTCTTC.

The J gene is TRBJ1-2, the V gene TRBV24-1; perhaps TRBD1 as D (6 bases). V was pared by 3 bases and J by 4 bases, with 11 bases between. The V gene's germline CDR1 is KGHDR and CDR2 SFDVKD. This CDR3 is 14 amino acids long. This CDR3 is CATSDPGTSYGYTF. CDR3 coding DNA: TGTGCCACCAGTGATCCCGGGACAAGCTATGGCTACACCTTC.

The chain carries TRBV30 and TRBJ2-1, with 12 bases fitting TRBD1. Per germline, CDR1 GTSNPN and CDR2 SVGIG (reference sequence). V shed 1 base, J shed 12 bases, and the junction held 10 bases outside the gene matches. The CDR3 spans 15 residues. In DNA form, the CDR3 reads TGTGCCTGGAGTGGGGACAGGGGGCGAGCCAACTGGCAGTTCTTC. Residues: CAWSGDRGRANWQFF.

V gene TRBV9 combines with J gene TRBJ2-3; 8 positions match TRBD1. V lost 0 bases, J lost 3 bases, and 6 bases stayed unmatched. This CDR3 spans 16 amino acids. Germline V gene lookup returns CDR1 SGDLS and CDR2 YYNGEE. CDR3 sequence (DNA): TGTGCCAGCAGCGTAGAGAGGGGACAGGTGACAGATACGCAGTATTTT. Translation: CASSVERGQVTDTQYF.

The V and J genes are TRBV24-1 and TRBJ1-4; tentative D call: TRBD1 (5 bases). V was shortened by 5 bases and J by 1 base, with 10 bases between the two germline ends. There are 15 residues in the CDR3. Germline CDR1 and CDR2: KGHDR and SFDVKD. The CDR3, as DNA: TGTGCCACCAGTGCTTCGGGACTAACTAATGAAAAACTGTTTTTT. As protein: CATSASGLTNEKLFF.

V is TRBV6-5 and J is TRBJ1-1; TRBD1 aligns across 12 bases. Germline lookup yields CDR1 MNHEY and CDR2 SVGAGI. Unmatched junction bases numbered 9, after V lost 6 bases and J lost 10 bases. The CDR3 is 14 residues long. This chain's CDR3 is CASRRGQGARGAFF. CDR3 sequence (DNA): TGTGCCAGCAGGCGGGGACAGGGGGCAAGGGGAGCTTTCTTT.

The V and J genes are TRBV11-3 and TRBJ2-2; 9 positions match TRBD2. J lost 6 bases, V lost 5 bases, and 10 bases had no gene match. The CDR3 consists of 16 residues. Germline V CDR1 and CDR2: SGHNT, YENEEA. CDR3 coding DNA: TGTGCCAGCAGCGAGTTTAGCGGGAGAGTATCCGGGGAGCTGTTTTTT. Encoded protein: CASSEFSGRVSGELFF.

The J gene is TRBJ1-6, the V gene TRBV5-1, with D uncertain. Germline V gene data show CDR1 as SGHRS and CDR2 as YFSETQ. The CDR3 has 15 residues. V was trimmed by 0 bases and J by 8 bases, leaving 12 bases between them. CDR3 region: CASSLGTARDSPLHF. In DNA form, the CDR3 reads TGCGCCAGCAGCTTGGGAACAGCGAGGGATTCACCCCTCCACTTT.

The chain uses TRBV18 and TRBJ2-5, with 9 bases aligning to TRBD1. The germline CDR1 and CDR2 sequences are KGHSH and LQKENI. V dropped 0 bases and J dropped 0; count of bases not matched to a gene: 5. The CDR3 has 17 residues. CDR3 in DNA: TGTGCCAGCTCACCACCCGGGACAGGGAATTACCAAGAGACCCAGTACTTC. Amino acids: CASSPPGTGNYQETQYF. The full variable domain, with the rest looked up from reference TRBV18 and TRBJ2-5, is NAGVMQNPRHLVRRRGQEARLRCSPMKGHSHVYWYRQLPEEGLKFMVYLQKENIIDESGMPKERFSAEFPKEGPSILRIQQVVRGDSAAYFCASSPPGTGNYQETQYFGPGTRLLVL.

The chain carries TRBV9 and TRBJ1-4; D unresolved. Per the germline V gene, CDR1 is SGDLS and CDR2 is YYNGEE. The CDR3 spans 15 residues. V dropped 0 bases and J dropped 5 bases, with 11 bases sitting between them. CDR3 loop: CASSVDPGRNEKLFF. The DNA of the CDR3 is TGTGCCAGCAGCGTAGACCCCGGGAGAAATGAAAAACTGTTTTTT. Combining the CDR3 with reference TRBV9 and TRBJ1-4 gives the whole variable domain DSGVTQTPKHLITATGQRVTLRCSPRSGDLSVYWYQQSLDQGLQFLIQYYNGEERAKGNILERFSAQQFPDLHSELNLSSLELGDSALYFCASSVDPGRNEKLFFGSGTQLSVL.

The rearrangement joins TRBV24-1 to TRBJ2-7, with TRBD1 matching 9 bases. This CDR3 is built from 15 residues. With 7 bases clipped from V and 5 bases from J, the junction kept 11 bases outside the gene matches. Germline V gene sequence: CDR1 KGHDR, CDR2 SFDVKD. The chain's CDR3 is CATSGGQGTRDEQYF. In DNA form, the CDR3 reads TGTGCCACCAGCGGGGGACAGGGAACAAGAGACGAGCAGTACTTC.

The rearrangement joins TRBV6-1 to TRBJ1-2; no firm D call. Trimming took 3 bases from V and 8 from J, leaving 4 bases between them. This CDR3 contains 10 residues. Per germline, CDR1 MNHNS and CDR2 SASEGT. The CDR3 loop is CASSDIGYTF. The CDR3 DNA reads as TGTGCCAGCAGTGATATCGGCTACACCTTC.